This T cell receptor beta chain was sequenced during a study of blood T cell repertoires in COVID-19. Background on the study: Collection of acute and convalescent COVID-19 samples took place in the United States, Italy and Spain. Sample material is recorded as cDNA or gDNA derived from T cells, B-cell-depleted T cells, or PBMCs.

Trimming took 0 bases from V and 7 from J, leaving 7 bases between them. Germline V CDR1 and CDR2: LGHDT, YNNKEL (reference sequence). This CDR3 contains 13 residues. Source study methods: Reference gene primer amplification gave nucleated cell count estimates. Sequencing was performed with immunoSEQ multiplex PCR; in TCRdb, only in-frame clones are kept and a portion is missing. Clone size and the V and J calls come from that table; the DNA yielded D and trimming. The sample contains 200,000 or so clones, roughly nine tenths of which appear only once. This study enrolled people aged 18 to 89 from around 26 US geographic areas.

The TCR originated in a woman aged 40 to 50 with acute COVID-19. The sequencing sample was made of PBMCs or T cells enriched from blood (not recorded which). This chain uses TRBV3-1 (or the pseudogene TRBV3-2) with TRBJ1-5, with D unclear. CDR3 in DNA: TGTGCCAGCAGCCAAGACGCCAGGCAGCCCCAGCATTTT. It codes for CASSQDARQPQHF.